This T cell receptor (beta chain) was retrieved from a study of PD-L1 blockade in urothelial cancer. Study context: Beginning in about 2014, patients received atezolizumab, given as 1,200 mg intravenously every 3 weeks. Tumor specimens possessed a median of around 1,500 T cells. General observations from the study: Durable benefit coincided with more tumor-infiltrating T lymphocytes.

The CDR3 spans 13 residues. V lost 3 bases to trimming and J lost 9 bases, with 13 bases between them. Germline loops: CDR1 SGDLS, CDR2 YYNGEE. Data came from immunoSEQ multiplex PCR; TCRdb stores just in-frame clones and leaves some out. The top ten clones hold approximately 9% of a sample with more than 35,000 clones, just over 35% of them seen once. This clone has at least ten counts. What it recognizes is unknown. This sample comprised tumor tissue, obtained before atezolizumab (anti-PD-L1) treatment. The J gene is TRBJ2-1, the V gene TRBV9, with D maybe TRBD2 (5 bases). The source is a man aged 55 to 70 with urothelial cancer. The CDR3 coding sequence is TGTGCCAGCAGCGCGCGTCAAGAGGGTGAGCAGTTCTTC. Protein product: CASSARQEGEQFF.